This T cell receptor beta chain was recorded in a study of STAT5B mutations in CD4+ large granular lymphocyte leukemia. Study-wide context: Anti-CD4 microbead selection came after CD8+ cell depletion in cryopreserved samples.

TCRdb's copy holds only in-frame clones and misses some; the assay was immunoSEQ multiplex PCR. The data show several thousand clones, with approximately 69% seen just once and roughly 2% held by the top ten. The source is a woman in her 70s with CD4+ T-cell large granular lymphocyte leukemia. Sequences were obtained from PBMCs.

The CDR3 reads CASSKLGSYNEQFF. The CDR3 DNA is TGTGCCAGCAGCAAGTTGGGTTCCTACAATGAGCAGTTCTTC. The chain carries TRBV11-2 and TRBJ2-1; D is unresolved. The CDR3 extends over 14 amino acids. Trimming pared 5 bases from V and 1 base from J, leaving 9 bases between. Germline values: CDR1 SGHAT, CDR2 FQNNGV.